These 21 T cell receptor beta chains share one sample of origin, sequenced in a study of T-cell memory formation after mild COVID-19. TCRdb re-called the 5' RACE reads with MiXCR, one entry per CDR3 protein. The profile shows 84,000 or so distinct CDR3 sequences, approximately 13% of them singletons. Sequenced input: PBMCs or a T cell subset sorted from them (not recorded which). These receptors were taken from an adult woman who had mild COVID-19 (a few samples of this study predate the infection). Cell type and time point are not known.

V is TRBV5-1 and J is TRBJ1-1; D ambiguous. Germline V CDR1 and CDR2: SGHRS, YFSETQ. CDR3 length equals 15 residues. The V and J ends lost 5 bases and 1 base respectively, with 15 bases between them. The DNA for the CDR3 is TGCGCCAGCAGTTATCCCCCGGGCGAGAACACTGAAGCTTTCTTT. The encoded protein is CASSYPPGENTEAFF.

The chain has TRBV5-5 and TRBJ1-1; tentatively, D is TRBD1 (6 bases). Trimming took off 6 bases at V and 3 bases at J, with 21 bases between the two ends. This CDR3 contains 16 residues. The germline V gene has CDR1 SGHKS and CDR2 YYEKEE (reference sequence). The CDR3 is CASTRPSGGMDTEAFF. The CDR3 DNA follows: TGTGCCAGCACCCGTCCGTCCGGGGGCATGGACACTGAAGCTTTCTTT.

This clonotype has just a few counts. The chain uses TRBV25-1 and TRBJ2-3, with 11 positions matching TRBD2. With V trimmed by 3 bases and J by 6 bases, 8 bases remained unmatched. This CDR3 contains 16 residues. Germline V gene sequence: CDR1 MGHDK, CDR2 SYGVNS. This CDR3 is CASSDKTSGNSDTQYF. For the CDR3, the DNA is TGTGCCAGCAGTGATAAGACTAGCGGGAACTCCGATACGCAGTATTTT.

The chain joins TRBV12-3 or TRBV12-4 to TRBJ1-5; 9 nucleotides match TRBD1. With V trimmed by 2 bases and J by 4 bases, 9 bases remained unmatched. The CDR3 extends over 17 amino acids. The CDR3 bases are TGTGCCAGCAGTTTATCCCGGGCGGGGACAGGGAATCAGCCCCAGCATTTT. It specifies CASSLSRAGTGNQPQHF.

This clonotype appeared a few times. This sequence joins TRBV20-1 and TRBJ2-7, with D perhaps TRBD1 (5 bases). V was shortened by 4 bases and J by 4 bases, with 20 bases between the two germline ends. Germline CDR1 DFQATT, CDR2 SNEGSKA (reference sequence). The CDR3 length is 15 residues. For the CDR3, the DNA is TGCAGTGCTATTAACCCGGTCCAAGGGGTATACGAGCAGTACTTC. This sequence encodes CSAINPVQGVYEQYF.

The chain employs TRBV4-3 and TRBJ2-7; TRBD1 might be the D (5 bases). The germline V gene has CDR1 LGHNA and CDR2 YSLEER. The CDR3 loop spans 15 amino acids. Trimming took off 0 bases at V and 1 base at J, with 10 bases between the two ends. CDR3 sequence: CASSQDRGGSYEQYF. The CDR3 DNA follows: TGCGCCAGCAGCCAAGATAGGGGCGGATCCTACGAGCAGTACTTC.

This chain joins TRBV12-3 or TRBV12-4 and TRBJ2-1; a possible D gene is TRBD2 (5 bases). The CDR3 spans 15 residues. Trimming cost V 5 bases and J 0 bases, with 11 bases left between them. Here the CDR3 reads CASSPPGSSYNEQFF. The CDR3 DNA sequence: TGTGCCAGCAGTCCCCCGGGGAGCTCCTACAATGAGCAGTTCTTC.

This clonotype was seen more than once but under ten times. CDR3 residues: CATSAGVGYEQYF. The CDR3 DNA follows: TGTGCCACCTCAGCGGGAGTTGGATACGAGCAGTACTTC. The chain has TRBV15 and TRBJ2-7; TRBD2 aligns across 8 bases. This CDR3 is built from 13 residues. With 8 bases clipped from V and 4 bases from J, the junction kept 7 bases outside the gene matches. The V gene's germline CDR1 is LNHNV and CDR2 YYDKDF (reference sequence). Full variable domain (missing parts from reference TRBV15 and TRBJ2-7): DAMVIQNPRYQVTQFGKPVTLSCSQTLNHNVMYWYQQKSSQAPKLLFHYYDKDFNNEADTPDNFQSRRPNTSFCFLDIRSPGLGDTAMYLCATSAGVGYEQYFGPGTRLTVT.

The chain carries TRBV30 and TRBJ1-2; possible D gene TRBD1, 5 bases. CDR1 GTSNPN and CDR2 SVGIG come from the germline V gene (reference sequence). V lost 1 base and J 6 bases, leaving 18 bases between the germline ends. This CDR3 region has 15 residues. The CDR3 reads CAWSDFRALWDGYTF. The CDR3 DNA reads TGTGCCTGGAGTGACTTCAGGGCCCTATGGGATGGCTACACCTTC.

Only a few counts were recorded for this clonotype. This chain uses TRBV20-1 with TRBJ2-1, with no clear D. CDR3 length: 11 amino acids. Trimming left V 6 bases short and J 10 bases short, with 13 bases between. Germline V gene lookup returns CDR1 DFQATT and CDR2 SNEGSKA (reference sequence). This CDR3 reads CSALLGSEQFF. The DNA for the CDR3 is TGCAGTGCCCTCTTGGGCTCCGAGCAGTTCTTC.

This chain links TRBV7-9 with TRBJ2-7; possible D gene TRBD1, 6 bases. CDR1 SEHNR and CDR2 FQNEAQ come from the germline V gene (reference sequence). Trimming left V 2 bases short and J 5 bases short, with 16 bases between. This CDR3 spans 15 amino acids. The chain's CDR3 is CASSLRTAQGNEQYF. The CDR3 nucleotides are TGTGCCAGCAGCTTAAGGACAGCTCAGGGCAACGAGCAGTACTTC.

This clonotype was detected only a few times. The chain links TRBV6-5 to TRBJ2-7; possibly TRBD2 for D (5 bases). CDR3 length: 16 amino acids. V was pared by 6 bases and J by 1 base, with 19 bases between. Germline assignment: CDR1 MNHEY and CDR2 SVGAGI. The chain's CDR3 is CASSYGPPGSSYEQYF. The CDR3 coding sequence is TGTGCCAGCAGCTACGGGCCCCCGGGGAGTTCCTACGAGCAGTACTTC.

The chain employs TRBV29-1 and TRBJ2-1; D unresolved. CDR1 and CDR2 (germline): SQVTM, ANQGSEA. V shed 5 bases and J shed 8 bases, with 13 bases lying between them. The CDR3 runs to 12 residues. CDR3 loop: CSVFGATDEQFF. The CDR3 DNA follows: TGCAGCGTTTTTGGAGCTACCGATGAGCAGTTCTTC.

The chain links TRBV5-1 to TRBJ2-7; 9 positions match TRBD2. The germline CDR1 and CDR2 sequences are SGHRS and YFSETQ. CDR3 length equals 15 residues. V trimming: 0 bases; J trimming: 4 bases; junction bases outside the gene matches: 5. CDR3 sequence (DNA): TGCGCCAGCAGCTTGGATCTTAGCGGGGGATACGAGCAGTACTTC. Amino acids: CASSLDLSGGYEQYF.

Ten or more counts support this clonotype. The V gene is TRBV7-9, the J gene TRBJ2-1; TRBD2 aligns across 9 bases. This CDR3 is 17 amino acids long. V lost 3 bases to trimming and J lost 3 bases; unmatched junction nucleotides: 9. From germline, CDR1 is SEHNR and CDR2 FQNEAQ (reference sequence). CDR3 DNA: TGTGCCAGCAGCTTTCCATTAAGCGGGGGGATCTACAATGAGCAGTTCTTC. It encodes CASSFPLSGGIYNEQFF.

The chain joins TRBV7-9 to TRBJ2-7; 15 nucleotides align to TRBD2. Germline lookup yields CDR1 SEHNR and CDR2 FQNEAQ (reference sequence). The V gene end was trimmed by 6 bases and the J gene end by 6 bases; junction bases not matched to a gene: 9. This CDR3 comprises 16 residues. The CDR3 sequence is CASSPGPGLAGGEQYF. The CDR3 bases are TGTGCCAGCAGTCCAGGCCCGGGACTAGCGGGAGGCGAGCAGTACTTC.

V is TRBV7-9 and J is TRBJ1-3, with D tentatively TRBD1 (5 bases). CDR1 and CDR2 (germline): SEHNR, FQNEAQ (reference sequence). V lost 4 bases to trimming and J lost 1 base, with 8 bases between them. CDR3 size: 14 residues. The CDR3 spells CASSSGGSGNTIYF. In DNA, the CDR3 is TGTGCCAGCAGCTCCGGGGGATCTGGAAACACCATATATTTT. Looking up the rest from reference TRBV7-9 and TRBJ1-3 gives the full variable domain: DTGVSQNPRHKITKRGQNVTFRCDPISEHNRLYWYRQTLGQGPEFLTYFQNEAQLEKSRLLSDRFSAERPKGSFSTLEIQRTEQGDSAMYLCASSSGGSGNTIYFGEGSWLTVV.

The gene calls are TRBV7-8 and TRBJ2-7; a weak D match, TRBD2 (6 bases). Germline V gives CDR1 SGHVS, CDR2 FQNEAQ. V lost 3 bases to trimming and J lost 7 bases, with 13 bases between them. CDR3 length equals 13 residues. DNA of the CDR3: TGTGCCAGCAGCTTCGGGAGTTCTGAGGAGCAGTACTTC. Protein: CASSFGSSEEQYF.

This clonotype turned up a few times. The chain links TRBV20-1 to TRBJ2-7; 9 bases line up with TRBD1. Germline CDR1 DFQATT, CDR2 SNEGSKA (reference sequence). This CDR3 spans 14 amino acids. The J segment lost 3 bases and the V segment lost 1 base, leaving 4 bases of the junction unmatched. The CDR3 region has the DNA TGCAGTGCTAGAGGGACAGGGGACGACTACGAGCAGTACTTC. Protein: CSARGTGDDYEQYF.

This clonotype was counted between two and nine times. This sequence joins TRBV7-9 and TRBJ2-7, with 7 bases identical to TRBD1. This CDR3 region has 13 residues. V lost 2 bases and J lost 4; bases outside the gene matches: 2. Germline V CDR1 and CDR2: SEHNR, FQNEAQ (reference sequence). CDR3 DNA sequence: TGTGCCAGCAGCTTACCGGGACAGTACGAGCAGTACTTC. Translated: CASSLPGQYEQYF.

This clonotype turned up a few times. The J gene is TRBJ2-1, the V gene TRBV6-1, with TRBD1 identical over 7 bases. V lost 8 bases, J lost 3 bases, and 10 bases stayed unmatched. The CDR3 has 15 amino acids. Germline V gene data show CDR1 as MNHNS and CDR2 as SASEGT. The CDR3: CASGAWTGLYNEQFF. The CDR3 coding sequence is TGTGCCAGCGGGGCCTGGACAGGCCTCTACAATGAGCAGTTCTTC.